The source of this T cell receptor beta chain is a study of blood T cell repertoires in COVID-19. Study as a whole: Nucleic acid was either cDNA or gDNA, and it came from T cells, B-cell-depleted T cells, or PBMCs.

Only in-frame clones appear in the TCRdb table, and some are missing; sequencing was by immunoSEQ multiplex PCR. The sample lists 70,000 to 80,000 clones, about 89% seen once, with roughly 13% in the top ten. This CDR3 region has 13 residues. Germline V gene lookup returns CDR1 MRHNA and CDR2 SNTAGT. Trimming removed 4 bases from V and 8 bases from J, with 11 bases in between. This clone was detected only a few times. The sample was peripheral blood. The TCR sequence derives from a woman aged 60-75 years with acute or convalescent COVID-19. The chain uses TRBV6-4 and TRBJ2-2; TRBD1 is a possible D gene (6 bases). The CDR3 protein is CASSAGTNGELFF. The CDR3, as DNA: TGTGCCAGCAGTGCAGGGACAAATGGGGAGCTGTTTTTT.